These T cell receptor beta chains were read from a single sample in a study of cytomegalovirus exposure and HLA in healthy donors. Repertoires were generated with immunoSEQ multiplex PCR, while TCRdb's copy carries only in-frame clones and drops some. The sample comprises roughly 150,000 clones, 75% to 80% of which are singletons, and approximately 2% rests with the top ten. Sequencing used PBMCs. Receptors were obtained from a man younger than 45 in good health and CMV-seronegative. The CDR3 runs from the conserved cysteine through the conserved F or W. Each record gives: V gene, clone size, J gene, D gene, CDR3 protein, CDR3 DNA. A D gene is named only where the DNA matches it firmly. Expanded clones are given a class, and other clones once, few, many or no size at all.

v_call: TRBV2
clone_size: once
j_call: TRBJ2-1
d_call: NA
cdr3_aa: CASSPPGGRGNEQFF
cdr3_nt: TGTGCCAGCAGTCCACCAGGAGGCCGTGGCAATGAGCAGTTCTTC

v_call: TRBV15
clone_size: NA
j_call: TRBJ2-3
d_call: TRBD2
cdr3_aa: CATSAIGAGQVAGGFTDTQYF
cdr3_nt: TGTGCCACCAGTGCAATTGGGGCAGGGCAGGTCGCGGGAGGGTTCACAGATACGCAGTATTTT

v_call: TRBV6-5
clone_size: NA
j_call: TRBJ2-7
d_call: TRBD2
cdr3_aa: CASRPGLAVEQYF
cdr3_nt: TGTGCCAGCAGACCCGGACTAGCGGTCGAGCAGTACTTC

v_call: TRBV5-6
clone_size: NA
j_call: TRBJ2-4
d_call: TRBD2
cdr3_aa: CASSLRLAVAKNIQYF
cdr3_nt: TGTGCCAGCAGCTTGAGACTAGCGGTGGCCAAAAACATTCAGTACTTC

v_call: TRBV27
clone_size: NA
j_call: TRBJ1-1
d_call: TRBD1
cdr3_aa: CASSPMGQGASTEAFF
cdr3_nt: TGTGCCAGCAGTCCCATGGGGCAGGGGGCGAGCACTGAAGCTTTCTTT

v_call: TRBV10-3
clone_size: NA
j_call: TRBJ2-5
d_call: TRBD1
cdr3_aa: CAISDATGGGETQYF
cdr3_nt: TGTGCCATCAGTGACGCGACAGGGGGCGGAGAGACCCAGTACTTC

v_call: TRBV5-1
clone_size: NA
j_call: TRBJ2-7
d_call: NA
cdr3_aa: CASSPGLDSYEQYF
cdr3_nt: TGCGCCAGCAGCCCTGGACTGGACTCCTACGAGCAGTACTTC

v_call: TRBV2
clone_size: NA
j_call: TRBJ2-3
d_call: TRBD1
cdr3_aa: CASRTGGGSDTQYF
cdr3_nt: TGTGCCAGCAGGACAGGGGGCGGTTCAGATACGCAGTATTTT

v_call: TRBV11-2
clone_size: NA
j_call: TRBJ2-7
d_call: NA
cdr3_aa: CASSPRPETYEQYF
cdr3_nt: TGTGCCAGCAGCCCCCGGCCGGAGACCTACGAGCAGTACTTC

v_call: TRBV7-8
clone_size: NA
j_call: TRBJ2-1
d_call: NA
cdr3_aa: CASSLGVGDFLDEQFF
cdr3_nt: TGTGCCAGCAGCTTAGGGGTGGGGGACTTCTTGGATGAGCAGTTCTTC

v_call: TRBV7-3
clone_size: NA
j_call: TRBJ2-5
d_call: TRBD2
cdr3_aa: CASSLIGGSQTQYF
cdr3_nt: TGTGCCAGCAGCTTAATTGGCGGGAGCCAGACCCAGTACTTC

v_call: TRBV28
clone_size: NA
j_call: TRBJ2-1
d_call: TRBD2
cdr3_aa: CASSLYSGSVSYNEQFF
cdr3_nt: TGTGCCAGCAGTTTATATAGCGGGAGCGTCTCCTACAATGAGCAGTTCTTC

v_call: TRBV5-1
clone_size: few
j_call: TRBJ2-5
d_call: TRBD2
cdr3_aa: CASSLALTSGQETQYF
cdr3_nt: TGCGCCAGCAGCTTGGCCCTGACTAGCGGCCAAGAGACCCAGTACTTC

v_call: TRBV10-3
clone_size: NA
j_call: TRBJ1-4
d_call: NA
cdr3_aa: CAISGTGATNEKLFF
cdr3_nt: TGTGCCATCAGTGGTACAGGCGCAACTAATGAAAAACTGTTTTTT

v_call: TRBV27
clone_size: NA
j_call: TRBJ2-7
d_call: TRBD1
cdr3_aa: CASSRGQFFYEQYF
cdr3_nt: TGTGCCAGCAGCCGGGGACAGTTTTTCTACGAGCAGTACTTC

v_call: TRBV6-1
clone_size: once
j_call: TRBJ2-5
d_call: TRBD1
cdr3_aa: CASRTGGIQTQYF
cdr3_nt: TGTGCCAGCCGGACAGGGGGCATACAGACCCAGTACTTC

v_call: TRBV6-1
clone_size: NA
j_call: TRBJ1-2
d_call: TRBD1
cdr3_aa: CALKGQAYGYTF
cdr3_nt: TGTGCCTTGAAGGGACAGGCCTATGGCTACACCTTC

v_call: TRBV6-5
clone_size: NA
j_call: TRBJ1-1
d_call: NA
cdr3_aa: CASSYDEEGTEAFF
cdr3_nt: TGTGCCAGCAGTTACGACGAGGAGGGCACTGAAGCTTTCTTT

v_call: TRBV6-5
clone_size: NA
j_call: TRBJ2-6
d_call: TRBD2
cdr3_aa: CASSYSGGLGANVLTF
cdr3_nt: TGTGCCAGCAGTTACTCGGGGGGGTTAGGGGCCAACGTCCTGACTTTC

v_call: TRBV28
clone_size: NA
j_call: TRBJ2-7
d_call: TRBD2
cdr3_aa: CASSLGGRAYYEQYF
cdr3_nt: TGTGCCAGCTCCCTGGGGGGGAGGGCCTACTACGAGCAGTACTTC

v_call: TRBV23-1
clone_size: NA
j_call: TRBJ2-7
d_call: NA
cdr3_aa: CASRGLTSYEQYF
cdr3_nt: TGCGCCAGCAGGGGACTGACCTCCTACGAGCAGTACTTC

v_call: TRBV6-5
clone_size: NA
j_call: TRBJ2-2
d_call: TRBD1
cdr3_aa: CASSYSTGLNTGELFF
cdr3_nt: TGTGCCAGCAGTTACTCGACAGGGCTGAACACCGGGGAGCTGTTTTTT

v_call: TRBV9
clone_size: NA
j_call: TRBJ2-3
d_call: NA
cdr3_aa: CASSPMGAERPADTQYF
cdr3_nt: TGTGCCAGCAGCCCGATGGGAGCGGAGAGACCAGCTGATACGCAGTATTTT

v_call: TRBV7-8
clone_size: NA
j_call: TRBJ1-2
d_call: TRBD1
cdr3_aa: CASSLVGTGYAYGYTF
cdr3_nt: TGTGCCAGCAGCTTAGTAGGGACAGGGTATGCCTATGGCTACACCTTC

v_call: TRBV5-1
clone_size: NA
j_call: TRBJ2-1
d_call: NA
cdr3_aa: CASSAQGNEQFF
cdr3_nt: TGCGCCAGCAGCGCGCAGGGCAATGAGCAGTTCTTC

v_call: TRBV29-1
clone_size: few
j_call: TRBJ2-7
d_call: TRBD1
cdr3_aa: CSVLRPGTGNYEQYF
cdr3_nt: TGCAGCGTTCTTCGCCCCGGGACAGGGAACTACGAGCAGTACTTC

v_call: TRBV2
clone_size: NA
j_call: TRBJ2-3
d_call: TRBD2
cdr3_aa: CASSVSRLAGGSTDTQYF
cdr3_nt: TGTGCCAGCAGTGTTTCGAGACTAGCGGGAGGAAGCACAGATACGCAGTATTTT

v_call: TRBV6-1
clone_size: NA
j_call: TRBJ2-5
d_call: TRBD1
cdr3_aa: CASSGIPGQGQETQYF
cdr3_nt: TGTGCCAGCAGTGGTATTCCGGGACAGGGGCAAGAGACCCAGTACTTC

v_call: TRBV5-5
clone_size: once
j_call: TRBJ2-2
d_call: TRBD1
cdr3_aa: CASSPQGAANTGELFF
cdr3_nt: TGTGCCAGCAGCCCACAGGGGGCCGCGAACACCGGGGAGCTGTTTTTT

v_call: TRBV6-6
clone_size: NA
j_call: TRBJ1-2
d_call: NA
cdr3_aa: CASYVVEDGYTF
cdr3_nt: TGTGCCAGCTACGTGGTGGAGGATGGCTACACCTTC

v_call: TRBV29-1
clone_size: NA
j_call: TRBJ1-1
d_call: NA
cdr3_aa: CSVDRQNTEAFF
cdr3_nt: TGCAGCGTTGACAGACAGAACACTGAAGCTTTCTTT

v_call: TRBV7-9
clone_size: NA
j_call: TRBJ1-2
d_call: NA
cdr3_aa: CASSLGTARGYTF
cdr3_nt: TGTGCCAGCAGCTTAGGGACTGCCCGTGGCTACACCTTC

v_call: TRBV6-5
clone_size: NA
j_call: TRBJ2-7
d_call: TRBD1
cdr3_aa: CASSARTGGPYEQYF
cdr3_nt: TGTGCCAGCAGTGCTCGGACAGGGGGCCCCTACGAGCAGTACTTC

v_call: TRBV12-5
clone_size: NA
j_call: TRBJ2-3
d_call: NA
cdr3_aa: CASGFRSGDTQYF
cdr3_nt: TGTGCTAGTGGATTTAGGAGCGGCGATACGCAGTATTTT

v_call: TRBV5-4
clone_size: NA
j_call: TRBJ2-5
d_call: TRBD2
cdr3_aa: CASSLVSSGGETQYF
cdr3_nt: TGTGCCAGCAGCTTGGTATCCAGCGGGGGGGAGACCCAGTACTTC

v_call: TRBV28
clone_size: NA
j_call: TRBJ2-5
d_call: NA
cdr3_aa: CASSLRGSEWTQYF
cdr3_nt: TGTGCCAGCAGTTTAAGGGGGTCTGAGTGGACCCAGTACTTC

v_call: TRBV28
clone_size: NA
j_call: TRBJ1-1
d_call: TRBD1
cdr3_aa: CASSFRGRGDLNTEAFF
cdr3_nt: TGTGCCAGCAGTTTCCGTGGCAGGGGGGATTTGAACACTGAAGCTTTCTTT

v_call: TRBV2
clone_size: once
j_call: TRBJ2-5
d_call: NA
cdr3_aa: CASSEYSETQYF
cdr3_nt: TGTGCCAGCAGTGAATATTCAGAGACCCAGTACTTC

v_call: TRBV27
clone_size: few
j_call: TRBJ2-3
d_call: NA
cdr3_aa: CASSSPRGGGNTDTQYF
cdr3_nt: TGTGCCAGCAGTTCCCCCCGAGGGGGAGGGAACACAGATACGCAGTATTTT

v_call: TRBV19
clone_size: once
j_call: TRBJ2-2
d_call: NA
cdr3_aa: CASSNINTGELFF
cdr3_nt: TGTGCCAGTAGTAACATTAACACCGGGGAGCTGTTTTTT

v_call: TRBV28
clone_size: NA
j_call: TRBJ2-2
d_call: NA
cdr3_aa: CASGPRGGELFF
cdr3_nt: TGTGCCAGCGGACCCCGGGGGGGGGAGCTGTTTTTT

v_call: TRBV5-6
clone_size: NA
j_call: TRBJ2-5
d_call: TRBD1
cdr3_aa: CASSLWTGGETQYF
cdr3_nt: TGTGCCAGCAGCTTGTGGACAGGGGGAGAGACCCAGTACTTC

v_call: TRBV11-3
clone_size: NA
j_call: TRBJ2-5
d_call: TRBD1
cdr3_aa: CASSGQADQETQYF
cdr3_nt: TGTGCCAGCAGCGGACAGGCCGACCAAGAGACCCAGTACTTC

v_call: TRBV7-3
clone_size: NA
j_call: TRBJ2-1
d_call: NA
cdr3_aa: CASTYQGISYNEQFF
cdr3_nt: TGTGCCAGCACCTACCAGGGGATATCCTACAATGAGCAGTTCTTC

v_call: TRBV18
clone_size: NA
j_call: TRBJ2-7
d_call: NA
cdr3_aa: CASSPGTPGVNEQYF
cdr3_nt: TGTGCCAGCTCACCTGGGACACCTGGGGTCAACGAGCAGTACTTC

v_call: TRBV5-1
clone_size: NA
j_call: TRBJ1-3
d_call: NA
cdr3_aa: CASSLDNSGNTIYF
cdr3_nt: TGCGCCAGCAGCTTGGATAACTCTGGAAACACCATATATTTT

v_call: TRBV7-6
clone_size: NA
j_call: TRBJ1-3
d_call: NA
cdr3_aa: CASSLAWEGPGNTIYF
cdr3_nt: TGTGCCAGCAGCTTAGCCTGGGAGGGACCTGGAAACACCATATATTTT